Listed below are T cell receptor beta chains from one sample, sequenced in a study of human T cells and chemical hapten exposure. TCRdb analysed the RACE reads with MiXCR anew, one entry per CDR3 protein. The sample yields 65,000 or so distinct CDR3 sequences, about 6.5% seen once. The material sequenced was whole blood. Source of these receptors: a female donor in good health. Some clones in this sample may be carry-over from other donors' samples. The CDR3 runs from the conserved cysteine through the conserved F or W. A D gene is named only where the DNA matches it firmly. The size entry is marked missing in some rows and otherwise reads once, few, many or a size class.

J: TRBJ2-7
size: few
D: .
V: TRBV28
DNA: TGTGCCAGCCGTACCAGGACAGTGATCTACGAGCAGTACTTC
CDR3: CASRTRTVIYEQYF

J: TRBJ1-5
size: few
D: .
V: TRBV7-8
DNA: TGTGCCAGCAGCTTGGAAAATCAGCCCCAGCATTTT
CDR3: CASSLENQPQHF

J: TRBJ2-7
size: many
D: .
V: TRBV5-1
DNA: TGCGCCAGCAGCTTGTTCGGGGACGAGCAGTACTTC
CDR3: CASSLFGDEQYF

J: TRBJ2-7
size: many
D: .
V: TRBV20-1
DNA: TGCAGTGTTACCCGTCTAGCGCGGAGGGAGCAGTACTTC
CDR3: CSVTRLARREQYF

J: TRBJ2-1
size: .
D: .
V: TRBV20-1
DNA: TGCAGTGCTGATTCCTATTCCTACAATGAGCAGTTCTTC
CDR3: CSADSYSYNEQFF

J: TRBJ2-7
size: many
D: .
V: TRBV28
DNA: TGTGCCAGCGACAGGGAGGACGAGCAGTACTTC
CDR3: CASDREDEQYF

J: TRBJ2-3
size: many
D: TRBD2
V: TRBV28
DNA: TGTGCCAGCAGGCAGACTAGCGGGCTTTTTGATACGCAGTATTTT
CDR3: CASRQTSGLFDTQYF

J: TRBJ2-7
size: few
D: TRBD2
V: TRBV7-2
DNA: TGTGCCAGCAGCTTTGGGACTAGTACTCGGGACTTC
CDR3: CASSFGTSTRDF

J: TRBJ1-2
size: many
D: TRBD1
V: TRBV4-3
DNA: TGCGCCAGCAGCCAAGATGGAGACAGGGGCTATGGCTACACCTTC
CDR3: CASSQDGDRGYGYTF

J: TRBJ1-5
size: many
D: .
V: TRBV12-3/TRBV12-4
DNA: TGTGCCAGCAGTTTAGAGTCCAGGGGTCAGCCCCAGCATTTT
CDR3: CASSLESRGQPQHF

J: TRBJ2-5
size: .
D: .
V: TRBV6-6
DNA: TGTGCCAGCAGTTACGGCCCGCTAGGGGGTGGCCAAGAGACCCAGTACTTC
CDR3: CASSYGPLGGGQETQYF

J: TRBJ2-7
size: many
D: .
V: TRBV20-1
DNA: TGCAGTGCTAGTCCACTGCCCAGGGGTTCTCTGTCCTACGAGCAGTACTTC
CDR3: CSASPLPRGSLSYEQYF

J: TRBJ1-1
size: many
D: .
V: TRBV5-4
DNA: TGTGCCAGCAGCTTACCAGGGCCGATGAACACTGAAGCTTTCTTT
CDR3: CASSLPGPMNTEAFF

J: TRBJ2-7
size: many
D: TRBD1
V: TRBV20-1
DNA: TGCAGTGCTCCAAAGGGACAGGGAACCTACGAGCAGTACTTC
CDR3: CSAPKGQGTYEQYF

J: TRBJ1-2
size: .
D: .
V: TRBV30
DNA: TGTGCCTGGAGCATACCTCATAACCGGGACTCTAACTATGGCTACACCTTC
CDR3: CAWSIPHNRDSNYGYTF

J: TRBJ2-7
size: few
D: .
V: TRBV25-1
DNA: TGTGCCAGCAGTGAAGGGAGCACCTACGAGCAGTACTTC
CDR3: CASSEGSTYEQYF

J: TRBJ2-7
size: many
D: .
V: TRBV3-1
DNA: TGTGCCAGCAGCCAAGAGCCCCCCGTCAAGCAGTACTTC
CDR3: CASSQEPPVKQYF

J: TRBJ1-1
size: many
D: .
V: TRBV6-5
DNA: TGTGCCAGCAGTTACTCGTGGAACACTGAAGCTTTCTTT
CDR3: CASSYSWNTEAFF

J: TRBJ2-1
size: .
D: .
V: TRBV10-3
DNA: TGTGCCATCGCGGCGGCTCCCTCCTACAATGAGCAGTTCTTC
CDR3: CAIAAAPSYNEQFF

J: TRBJ2-3
size: .
D: .
V: TRBV6-5
DNA: TGTGCCAGCAGCCTAGGGCATACGCAGTATTTT
CDR3: CASSLGHTQYF

J: TRBJ1-3
size: .
D: .
V: TRBV7-2
DNA: TGTGCCAGCAGCTTAGAAAGGAGGTCTGGAAACACCATATATTTT
CDR3: CASSLERRSGNTIYF

J: TRBJ2-7
size: .
D: .
V: TRBV12-5
DNA: TGTGCTAGTGGCAGCCGGGAGACCTCCTACGAGCAGTACTTC
CDR3: CASGSRETSYEQYF

J: TRBJ1-2
size: .
D: .
V: TRBV16
DNA: TGTGCCAGCAGCCACGGGCCGGAGAACTATGGCTACACCTTC
CDR3: CASSHGPENYGYTF

J: TRBJ1-1
size: many
D: .
V: TRBV5-1
DNA: TGCGCCAGCAGCTTGGCCTCAGCGAACACTGAAGCTTTCTTT
CDR3: CASSLASANTEAFF

J: TRBJ1-2
size: many
D: TRBD1
V: TRBV29-1
DNA: TGCAGCTATAATACGGACAGGGGTAGTGGCTACACCTTC
CDR3: CSYNTDRGSGYTF

J: TRBJ1-3
size: .
D: TRBD1
V: TRBV2
DNA: TGTGCCAGCAGAGGGGGACAGGCCGATGGAAACACCATATATTTT
CDR3: CASRGGQADGNTIYF

J: TRBJ2-3
size: many
D: .
V: TRBV11-2
DNA: TGTGCCAGCAGCCTGATTGGGGCAGGCACAGATACGCAGTATTTT
CDR3: CASSLIGAGTDTQYF

J: TRBJ2-3
size: many
D: TRBD2
V: TRBV7-2
DNA: TGTGCCAGCAGCTTCACGACTAGCGGAACGCAGTATTTT
CDR3: CASSFTTSGTQYF

J: TRBJ1-1
size: few
D: TRBD1
V: TRBV20-1
DNA: TGCAGTGCTAGAAAACGGGGACAGGCCGACACTGAAGCTTTCTTT
CDR3: CSARKRGQADTEAFF

J: TRBJ1-2
size: many
D: .
V: TRBV20-1
DNA: TGCAGTGCTAGCTATCGACAGTTTGGCTACACCTTC
CDR3: CSASYRQFGYTF

J: TRBJ2-3
size: .
D: .
V: TRBV10-2
DNA: TGCGCCAGCAGTGTTACACACCTCACAGATACGCAGTATTTT
CDR3: CASSVTHLTDTQYF

J: TRBJ1-3
size: many
D: .
V: TRBV12-5
DNA: TGTGCTAGTGGTCCAGACAACGGGGTGTACACTGGAAACACCATATATTTT
CDR3: CASGPDNGVYTGNTIYF

J: TRBJ2-3
size: many
D: TRBD2
V: TRBV20-1
DNA: TGCAGTGCCGTCAGCGGGAGAACTAGAGATACGCAGTATTTT
CDR3: CSAVSGRTRDTQYF

J: TRBJ2-3
size: .
D: .
V: TRBV20-1
DNA: TGCAGTGCTAGGGCCGCTACGCAGTATTTT
CDR3: CSARAATQYF

J: TRBJ2-1
size: .
D: .
V: TRBV6-2/TRBV6-3
DNA: TGTGCCAGCAGTTATGACAGCTCCTACAATGAGCAGTTCTTC
CDR3: CASSYDSSYNEQFF

J: TRBJ1-4
size: few
D: TRBD1
V: TRBV19
DNA: TGTGCCACCGGACAGGGGGCAGGGGAAAAACTGTTTTTT
CDR3: CATGQGAGEKLFF

J: TRBJ1-1
size: few
D: .
V: TRBV9
DNA: TGTGCCAGCAGCCCTTCCAACCGGGCCGAAGCTTTCTTT
CDR3: CASSPSNRAEAFF

J: TRBJ1-1
size: many
D: .
V: TRBV5-4
DNA: TGTGCCAGCAGCTTGGCCGGAAGGAACACTGAAGCTTTCTTT
CDR3: CASSLAGRNTEAFF

J: TRBJ2-7
size: few
D: TRBD2
V: TRBV9
DNA: TGTGCCAGCAGCGGCGGGGGAGTCTCCTACGAGCAGTACTTC
CDR3: CASSGGGVSYEQYF

J: TRBJ1-1
size: many
D: .
V: TRBV6-2/TRBV6-3
DNA: TGTGCCAGCACCAACCTGGACAGTCTGAACACTGAAGCTTTCTTT
CDR3: CASTNLDSLNTEAFF

J: TRBJ2-1
size: .
D: TRBD1
V: TRBV7-2
DNA: TGTGCCACATCACAGGGGCATGAGCAGTTCTTC
CDR3: CATSQGHEQFF

J: TRBJ1-1
size: .
D: .
V: TRBV12-3/TRBV12-4
DNA: TGTGCCAGCAGGGGGATAGGGGACACTGAAGCTTTCTTT
CDR3: CASRGIGDTEAFF

J: TRBJ2-7
size: few
D: .
V: TRBV20-1
DNA: TGCAGTGCTAGAGTCCCCGGATTAGGCGAGCAGTACTTC
CDR3: CSARVPGLGEQYF

J: TRBJ2-7
size: many
D: .
V: TRBV2
DNA: TGTGCCAGCAGTAAGAGGGGGTCCTACGAGCAGTACTTC
CDR3: CASSKRGSYEQYF

J: TRBJ1-6
size: .
D: .
V: TRBV28
DNA: TGTGCCAGCAGTTTACCCTCAGTGACAGTAGGAGACCTCCACTTT
CDR3: CASSLPSVTVGDLHF

J: TRBJ1-5
size: many
D: .
V: TRBV9
DNA: TGTGCCAGCAGCTCCCGGGGCACTCAGCCCCAGCATTTT
CDR3: CASSSRGTQPQHF

J: TRBJ2-1
size: .
D: TRBD2
V: TRBV27
DNA: TGTGCCAGCAGTTTTGCCGGGAGGGCCATGGATGAGCAGTTCTTC
CDR3: CASSFAGRAMDEQFF

J: TRBJ2-3
size: many
D: TRBD2
V: TRBV5-6
DNA: TGTGCCAGCAGCCTGGGACTAGCGGGAGTCCCAGATACGCAGTATTTT
CDR3: CASSLGLAGVPDTQYF

J: TRBJ2-3
size: .
D: .
V: TRBV20-1
DNA: TGCAGTGCTAAAGCGGATCCTAGCACAGATATGCAGTATTTT
CDR3: CSAKADPSTDMQYF

J: TRBJ2-5
size: many
D: TRBD2
V: TRBV28
DNA: TGTGCCAGCAGTCCGGTTAGCGGGAGGGCGGGAGGAGAGACCCAGTACTTC
CDR3: CASSPVSGRAGGETQYF

J: TRBJ1-5
size: .
D: TRBD1
V: TRBV11-2
DNA: TGTGCCAGCAGCTTAAGGGACAGAAAGCAGCCCCAGCATTTT
CDR3: CASSLRDRKQPQHF

J: TRBJ1-5
size: many
D: .
V: TRBV2
DNA: TGTGCCAGCAGGGTGACAGGACTGAATCAGCCCCAGCATTTT
CDR3: CASRVTGLNQPQHF